The subject of this entry is one T cell receptor beta chain. Per the authors' pipeline: Researchers report that nucleated cell counts were estimated from reference gene primer amplification. The table came from immunoSEQ multiplex PCR; TCRdb's copy has only in-frame clones and leaves some out. V, J and clone size were drawn from that table, and D and trimming were deduced from the DNA. The repertoire has about 150,000 clones, around 80% of them found once; the top ten carry nearly 10%. The record originates from a study of blood T cell repertoires in COVID-19. As for the study in general: Acute and convalescent COVID-19 specimens originated in the United States, Italy and Spain. Sources were T cells, B-cell-depleted T cells, or PBMCs; the material itself was cDNA or gDNA.

The CDR3 has 14 amino acids. Germline V gene sequence: CDR1 MNHEY, CDR2 SVGAGI. J gave up 6 bases and V 10 bases, and 8 bases lay outside the gene matches. The sample comprised peripheral blood. The source is a woman in her 50s with acute or convalescent COVID-19. This rearrangement joins TRBV6-5 to TRBJ1-4; 10 bases match TRBD1. The CDR3 bases are TGTGCCAAAGCGGTTGGGACAGGGGATGAAAAACTGTTTTTT. Translating gives CAKAVGTGDEKLFF.